This entry lists 10 T cell receptor beta chains sequenced from one sample in a study of blood T cell repertoires in COVID-19. Assay: immunoSEQ multiplex PCR; the TCRdb copy retains only in-frame clones and omits some. The data hold over 85,000 clones, with more than 75% observed a single time. Sample: peripheral blood. All receptors derive from a human donor in a cohort sampled during active COVID-19.

This chain uses TRBV7-2 with TRBJ1-1; D possibly corresponds to TRBD1 (5 bases). Trimming cost V 4 bases and J 1 base, with 10 bases left between them. CDR1 SGHTA and CDR2 FQGNSA come from the germline V gene. The CDR3 spans 14 residues. CDR3 sequence: CASSSGLRNTEAFF. The CDR3, as DNA: TGTGCCAGCAGCTCAGGGTTGCGGAACACTGAAGCTTTCTTT.

The V call is TRBV19, the J call TRBJ2-1, with 9 bases matching TRBD2. Trimming took 6 bases from V and 2 from J; bases not matched to a gene: 5. The germline CDR1 and CDR2 sequences are LNHDA and SQIVND (reference sequence). This CDR3 has 15 residues. CDR3 in amino acids: CASRLAGPTYNEQFF. For the CDR3, the DNA is TGTGCCAGTAGGCTAGCGGGACCGACCTACAATGAGCAGTTCTTC.

The count of this clone is one. The junction departs from germline at one end; a sequencing error may be responsible. The rearrangement uses TRBV7-7 and TRBJ2-2; 7 nucleotides line up with TRBD1. This CDR3 is built from 17 residues. Germline V gene sequence: CDR1 SSHAT, CDR2 FNYEAQ (reference sequence). CDR3 loop: CASSPNPQGANTGELFF. CDR3 nucleotides: TGTGCTAGCAGCCCCAACCCTCAGGGGGCGAACACCGGGGAGCTGTTTTTT.

J is TRBJ2-2 and V is TRBV14, with 13 bases lining up with TRBD2. CDR1 and CDR2 (germline): SGHDN, FVKESK. Trimming removed 4 bases from V and 4 bases from J; junction bases left unmatched: 9. The CDR3 spans 18 residues. CDR3 amino acids: CASSLVGTSGDITGELFF. For the CDR3, the DNA is TGTGCCAGCAGCCTCGTAGGGACTAGCGGGGACATCACCGGGGAGCTGTTTTTT.

For the CDR3, the DNA is TGCAGTGCTAGTGGTAGCGGGAGTACAGATACGCAGTATTTT. This gives the protein CSASGSGSTDTQYF. The chain couples TRBV20-1 to TRBJ2-3, with 9 bases that match TRBD2. J was trimmed by 3 bases and V by 3 bases; bases with no gene match: 4. The CDR3 loop spans 14 amino acids. Germline V gene sequence: CDR1 DFQATT, CDR2 SNEGSKA (reference sequence).

This clone was counted a single time. The J gene is TRBJ2-3, the V gene TRBV19; TRBD2 aligns across 7 bases. The CDR3 is 15 residues long. The germline V gene encodes CDR1 LNHDA and CDR2 SQIVND (reference sequence). The V gene end was trimmed by 9 bases and the J gene end by 2 bases; junction bases not matched to a gene: 11. CDR3 region: CASRRTRGFTDTQYF. The CDR3 DNA is TGTGCCAGCAGGAGGACTAGAGGATTCACAGATACGCAGTATTTT.

The gene calls are TRBV9 and TRBJ2-1; TRBD2 might be the D (6 bases). Trimming took 1 base from V and 6 from J, leaving 17 bases between them. Germline V gene lookup returns CDR1 SGDLS and CDR2 YYNGEE. The CDR3 covers 16 residues. CDR3 nucleotide sequence: TGTGCCAGCAGCGTACTGGGGGGACTGGGGTCCAATGAGCAGTTCTTC. Residues: CASSVLGGLGSNEQFF.

This clone has a single count. V and J are TRBV18 and TRBJ2-7; 8 nucleotides align to TRBD1. CDR3 length equals 12 residues. V was pared by 6 bases and J by 6 bases, with 4 bases of the junction left unmatched. The germline V gene has CDR1 KGHSH and CDR2 LQKENI. The CDR3 region has the DNA TGTGCCAGCTCCCTGGACAGGGTCGAGCAGTACTTC. It codes for CASSLDRVEQYF.

The chain employs TRBV27 and TRBJ2-7; 9 bases map to TRBD1. The V gene's germline CDR1 is MNHEY and CDR2 SMNVEV (reference sequence). The V segment lost 4 bases and the J segment 7 bases; nucleotides outside the gene matches: 14. The CDR3 spans 16 residues. The CDR3 bases are TGTGCCAGCAGTTGGGGGAGACAGGGGGACATCCTGGAGCAGTACTTC. Amino acids: CASSWGRQGDILEQYF.

V and J are TRBV6-5 and TRBJ2-2; 7 positions agree with TRBD1. Germline loops: CDR1 MNHEY, CDR2 SVGAGI. This CDR3 has 16 amino acids. V dropped 0 bases and J dropped 0; count of bases not matched to a gene: 1. CDR3 nucleotide sequence: TGTGCCAGCAGTTACTCGGGGACAGCGAACACCGGGGAGCTGTTTTTT. Protein: CASSYSGTANTGELFF.